The table lists the clone carrying this T cell receptor (beta chain) with many counts. This entry is derived from a study of early T cells in non-severe SARS-CoV-2 infection. Via MiXCR, TCRdb re-called the 5' RACE reads, giving one row per CDR3 protein. The sample holds roughly 80,000 distinct CDR3 sequences, over 11% seen once. This CDR3 is 12 amino acids long. Germline V gene lookup returns CDR1 SQVTM and CDR2 ANQGSEA. V lost 7 bases, J lost 3 bases, and 13 bases lay in between. Specimen: whole blood. The receptor was derived from an adult who was a healthcare worker with PCR-confirmed SARS-CoV-2 infection or an uninfected control (not recorded which). V is TRBV29-1 and J is TRBJ2-7; D is perhaps TRBD2 (7 bases). The CDR3 region is CSAGGGLYEQYF. For the CDR3, the DNA is TGCAGCGCGGGCGGGGGCCTCTACGAGCAGTACTTC.